This TCR beta chain was identified during a study of CD8 T cells in Susac syndrome. Overall study findings and caveats: As the study acknowledged, the number of individuals in its TCR sequencing and HLA analysis was relatively small.

Stable or active relapsing-remitting multiple sclerosis, untreated and meeting revised McDonald criteria, defined the controls. The CDR3 spans 13 residues. Germline V gene sequence: CDR1 SQVTM, CDR2 ANQGSEA. V dropped 5 bases and J dropped 0 bases, with 11 bases sitting between them. As concerns this clonotype: Its specificity is unknown.

Random hexamers primed reverse transcription of 0.5 to 1 ug RNA. TCRdb re-called the immunoSEQ multiplex PCR reads with MiXCR, one entry per CDR3 protein. The table lists 150,000 to 200,000 distinct CDR3 sequences, 94% of them singletons. The receptor was derived from a human donor with multiple sclerosis. Input material: CD4+ T cells from PBMCs. The V gene is TRBV29-1, the J gene TRBJ2-7; D could derive from TRBD1 or TRBD2 (5 bases each). CDR3 sequence (DNA): TGCAGCGTTACCGGGGCTACCTCCTACGAGCAGTACTTC. Its protein is CSVTGATSYEQYF.